These 26 T cell receptor beta chains were all obtained from the same sample, sequenced in a study of cytomegalovirus exposure and HLA in healthy donors. It was with 60 Vbeta and 13 Jbeta primers that the PCR ran. Clones were sequenced by immunoSEQ multiplex PCR, and TCRdb holds only the in-frame ones, with some missing. Of 90,000 to 100,000 clones in the sample, under 85% were seen once. Sequenced sample: PBMCs. These receptors were obtained from a man in his forties in good health and CMV-seronegative.

V gene TRBV5-1 combines with J gene TRBJ1-2; D is perhaps TRBD1 (5 bases). Germline CDR1 reads SGHRS; CDR2 reads YFSETQ. The CDR3 totals 13 residues. Trimming took 4 bases from V and 2 from J, leaving 9 bases between them. The CDR3: CASSPTANYGYTF. The CDR3 bases are TGCGCCAGCAGCCCGACAGCAAACTATGGCTACACCTTC.

This chain uses TRBV5-4 with TRBJ2-1; TRBD1 might be the D (6 bases). Germline-derived CDR1 and CDR2 are SGHNT and YYREEE (reference sequence). With 4 bases removed from V and 8 bases from J, the gap between germline ends came to 25 bases. There are 17 residues in the CDR3. The CDR3 reads CASSRGSVNSGAHEQFF. As DNA, the CDR3 is TGTGCCAGCAGCCGAGGGTCGGTAAACTCAGGGGCCCATGAGCAGTTCTTC.

The genes are TRBV4-3 and TRBJ2-3; 8 bases agree with TRBD2. The CDR3 spans 16 residues. V was clipped by 2 bases and J by 2 bases; unmatched bases: 6. Germline-derived CDR1 and CDR2 are LGHNA and YSLEER. The DNA of the CDR3 is TGCGCCAGCAGCCAAAACCCTAGCGGGTCCACAGATACGCAGTATTTT. This codes for CASSQNPSGSTDTQYF.

J is TRBJ2-2 and V is TRBV19; 9 bases agree with TRBD1. Losses at the gene ends were 9 bases for V and 5 bases for J; bases not matched to a gene: 4. The CDR3 totals 13 residues. Germline assignment: CDR1 LNHDA and CDR2 SQIVND (reference sequence). The CDR3 DNA sequence: TGTGCCAGCCGGACAGGGGATACCGGGGAGCTGTTTTTT. Translation gives CASRTGDTGELFF.

The chain couples TRBV5-1 to TRBJ1-5, with 7 bases lining up with TRBD1. Germline CDR1 and CDR2: SGHRS and YFSETQ. This CDR3 spans 16 amino acids. J lost 6 bases, V lost 0 bases, and 9 bases had no gene match. This CDR3 is CASSLDGRQGGQPQHF. DNA of the CDR3: TGCGCCAGCAGCTTGGATGGAAGACAGGGTGGTCAGCCCCAGCATTTT.

This clone turned up a few times. The V and J genes are TRBV30 and TRBJ1-1, with TRBD1 identical over 7 bases. There are 15 residues in the CDR3. CDR1 and CDR2 (germline): GTSNPN, SVGIG (reference sequence). V trimming: 3 bases; J trimming: 1 base; junction bases outside the gene matches: 8. The DNA for the CDR3 is TGTGCCTGGAGAGGGCAAGGGGGCACGAACACTGAAGCTTTCTTT. Translation: CAWRGQGGTNTEAFF.

This rearrangement joins TRBV6-5 to TRBJ2-1; 8 nucleotides agree with TRBD1. The CDR3 totals 15 residues. Per the germline V gene, CDR1 is MNHEY and CDR2 is SVGAGI. The junction had 7 bases not matched to a gene; V was cut back by 5 bases and J by 4 bases. The CDR3 DNA reads as TGTGCCAGCAGTCCGAGAGACAGGGGATACAATGAGCAGTTCTTC. This gives the protein CASSPRDRGYNEQFF.

The chain uses TRBV5-1 and TRBJ1-2; D might be TRBD1 (6 bases). CDR3 length: 14 amino acids. Deletions cut 3 bases from V and 4 bases from J, with 13 bases between. Germline V CDR1 and CDR2: SGHRS, YFSETQ. CDR3 amino acids: CASSSTGEFYGYTF. The DNA for the CDR3 is TGCGCCAGCAGCTCGACAGGTGAATTCTATGGCTACACCTTC.

This clone has only a few counts. The genes are TRBV4-3 and TRBJ1-2; weak D call: TRBD1 (6 bases). Germline assignment: CDR1 LGHNA and CDR2 YSLEER. This CDR3 has 16 residues. V was shortened by 0 bases and J by 5 bases, with 16 bases between the two germline ends. In DNA, the CDR3 is TGCGCCAGCAGCCAAGATCTTATGGGGGCTAGGTATGGCTACACCTTC. Amino acid sequence: CASSQDLMGARYGYTF.

V gene TRBV7-2 combines with J gene TRBJ1-1, with D unresolved. This CDR3 contains 14 residues. The germline gives CDR1 SGHTA, CDR2 FQGNSA. Between the trimmed V and J ends, which lost 6 bases and 0 bases, there was a span of 11 bases. In DNA form, the CDR3 reads TGTGCCAGCAGTCTGGCGGCCCTGAACACTGAAGCTTTCTTT. Translation: CASSLAALNTEAFF.

The rearrangement links TRBV30 to TRBJ1-2, with 7 bases identical to TRBD1. J was trimmed by 8 bases and V by 5 bases; bases with no gene match: 8. The CDR3 loop spans 12 amino acids. The V gene's germline CDR1 is GTSNPN and CDR2 SVGIG (reference sequence). CDR3 nucleotide sequence: TGTGCCTGGGACCAAGGGGGCTCCGGCTACACCTTC. Residues: CAWDQGGSGYTF.

This clone was picked up a small number of times. This sequence joins TRBV19 and TRBJ1-5, with 8 bases identical to TRBD1. The CDR3 has 17 residues. V lost 4 bases and J lost 4; bases outside the gene matches: 12. Per the germline V gene, CDR1 is LNHDA and CDR2 is SQIVND (reference sequence). CDR3 loop: CASSRGTGGQGNQPQHF. The CDR3 DNA is TGTGCCAGTAGTAGAGGGACCGGAGGACAGGGTAATCAGCCCCAGCATTTT.

This sequence joins TRBV7-6 and TRBJ2-7, with D possibly matching TRBD1 (5 bases). Germline V lookup: CDR1 SGHVS, CDR2 FNYEAQ. This CDR3 has 15 amino acids. V was trimmed by 4 bases and J by 3 bases, leaving 16 bases between them. This CDR3 is CASSWSTGAYYEQYF. CDR3 DNA sequence: TGTGCCAGCAGCTGGTCGACTGGGGCCTACTACGAGCAGTACTTC.

This sequence joins TRBV30 and TRBJ2-1; tentatively, D is TRBD2 (5 bases). V was clipped by 3 bases and J by 8 bases, with 11 bases between them. CDR3 length: 12 residues. Germline CDR1 reads GTSNPN; CDR2 reads SVGIG (reference sequence). This chain's CDR3 is CAWRLGLHEQFF. CDR3 DNA: TGTGCCTGGAGACTAGGATTGCATGAGCAGTTCTTC.

CDR3 in amino acids: CASKQGYEQYF. In nucleotides, the CDR3 is TGTGCCTCAAAACAGGGCTACGAGCAGTACTTC. The V call is TRBV30, the J call TRBJ2-7, with D maybe TRBD1 (6 bases). V dropped 7 bases and J dropped 3 bases, with 10 bases sitting between them. The CDR3 length is 11 residues. Germline V gives CDR1 GTSNPN, CDR2 SVGIG (reference sequence). The entire variable domain, with the rest obtained from reference TRBV30 and TRBJ2-7, is as follows: SQTIHQWPATLVQPVGSPLSLECTVEGTSNPNLYWYRQAAGRGLQLLFYSVGIGQISSEVPQNLSASRPQDRQFILSSKKLLLSDSGFYLCASKQGYEQYFGPGTRLTVT.

V gene TRBV5-1 combines with J gene TRBJ2-4; TRBD1 agrees at 7 bases. Per the germline V gene, CDR1 is SGHRS and CDR2 is YFSETQ. This CDR3 contains 17 residues. V shed 4 bases and J 0 bases; nucleotides not matched to a gene: 10. CDR3 region: CASSPGTAILAKNIQYF. In DNA, the CDR3 is TGCGCCAGCAGCCCTGGGACAGCCATTCTAGCCAAAAACATTCAGTACTTC.

The V and J genes are TRBV7-9 and TRBJ1-1; no clear D gene. In germline, CDR1 is SEHNR, CDR2 FQNEAQ (reference sequence). The CDR3 spans 11 residues. V gave up 8 bases and J gave up 1 base, with 5 bases separating them. CDR3 in DNA: TGTGCCAGCGGCCAGAACACTGAAGCTTTCTTT. This sequence encodes CASGQNTEAFF.

The chain has TRBV6-5 and TRBJ2-5; 7 bases fit TRBD1. The J call is uncertain, as TRBJ2-7 better fits the DNA end. The CDR3 sequence is 14 residues long. Germline V lookup: CDR1 MNHEY, CDR2 SVGAGI. Here the CDR3 reads CASSSTGDLGEQYF. As DNA, the CDR3 is TGTGCCAGCAGTTCAACAGGGGATCTAGGCGAGCAGTACTTC.

The CDR3: CASSPPGAWETQYF. CDR3 nucleotide sequence: TGTGCCAGCAGCCCACCAGGGGCTTGGGAGACCCAGTACTTC. The V gene is TRBV7-2, the J gene TRBJ2-5; possibly TRBD1 for D (6 bases). Between the trimmed V and J ends, which lost 5 bases and 5 bases, there was a span of 15 bases. The CDR3 is 14 amino acids. CDR1 is SGHTA, CDR2 FQGNSA, per germline.

The J gene is TRBJ2-7, the V gene TRBV5-1; D is unclear. The CDR3 consists of 12 residues. CDR1 is SGHRS, CDR2 YFSETQ, per germline. V lost 5 bases and J lost 7, with 13 bases in between. The DNA of the CDR3 is TGCGCCAGCAGTAATGGCGGTGGGGAGCAGTACTTC. It codes for CASSNGGGEQYF.

The genes are TRBV5-4 and TRBJ2-3; D is unclear. Germline CDR1 reads SGHNT; CDR2 reads YYREEE (reference sequence). The CDR3 extends over 16 amino acids. V was shortened by 3 bases and J by 0 bases, with 14 bases between the two germline ends. CDR3 in amino acids: CASSSSPALSTDTQYF. As DNA, the CDR3 is TGTGCCAGCAGCTCCAGCCCAGCGCTGAGCACAGATACGCAGTATTTT.

The chain carries TRBV2 and TRBJ2-7; D may be TRBD2 (5 bases). Germline CDR1 SNHLY, CDR2 FYNNEI. The CDR3 is 11 amino acids. V was shortened by 7 bases and J by 7 bases, with 11 bases between the two germline ends. CDR3 sequence (DNA): TGTGCCAGCAAGAGGGTTGGAGAGCAGTACTTC. It is translated as CASKRVGEQYF.

J is TRBJ2-1 and V is TRBV7-8; TRBD2 is a possible D gene (6 bases). The germline V and J ends were trimmed by 5 bases and 0 bases, with 11 bases remaining between them. CDR1 and CDR2 (germline): SGHVS, FQNEAQ. The CDR3 extends over 15 amino acids. CDR3 in DNA: TGTGCCAGCAGCCCGCGGGAAACCTCCTACAATGAGCAGTTCTTC. Protein product: CASSPRETSYNEQFF.

CDR3 sequence: CASSLDPNEQYF. The CDR3 DNA follows: TGTGCCAGCAGCTTAGACCCTAACGAGCAGTACTTC. The gene calls are TRBV7-9 and TRBJ2-5; D call uncertain. The J call is in doubt because the DNA end fits TRBJ2-7 better. Germline V gene sequence: CDR1 SEHNR, CDR2 FQNEAQ (reference sequence). This CDR3 is built from 12 residues.

V is TRBV11-3 and J is TRBJ2-3, with 7 nucleotides matching TRBD2. CDR3 length: 17 residues. CDR1 SGHNT and CDR2 YENEEA come from the germline V gene. V shed 5 bases and J 2 bases; nucleotides not matched to a gene: 13. This CDR3 reads CASSQRASGALTDTQYF. The CDR3 DNA is TGTGCCAGCAGCCAAAGGGCTAGCGGAGCCCTCACAGATACGCAGTATTTT.

V gene TRBV5-4 combines with J gene TRBJ1-6, with TRBD1 identical over 7 bases. The CDR3 is 15 residues long. The V segment lost 2 bases and the J segment 10 bases; nucleotides outside the gene matches: 9. Germline loops: CDR1 SGHNT, CDR2 YYREEE (reference sequence). CDR3: CASSFGDRVDSPLHF. DNA for the CDR3: TGTGCCAGCAGCTTCGGAGACAGGGTTGACTCACCCCTCCACTTT.